This section outlines one TCR beta chain sequence together with its context. This sample was taken from a study of blood T cell repertoires in COVID-19. On the study more broadly: COVID-19 samples collected from the United States, Italy and Spain covered acute and convalescent phases.

The CDR3 has 15 residues. Germline loops: CDR1 MNHEY, CDR2 SVGAGI. Trimming pared 6 bases from V and 5 bases from J, leaving 14 bases between. Original methodology: Amplification from reference gene primers served as the basis for estimated nucleated cell counts. Generated by immunoSEQ multiplex PCR, the TCRdb table keeps only in-frame clones and is missing some. V, J and clone size derive from that table, while D and trimming were established from the DNA sequence. The data show 90,000 to 150,000 clones, with approximately 85% seen just once and 11% held by the top ten. The rearrangement links TRBV6-5 to TRBJ1-6; D perhaps matches TRBD1 (5 bases). Sequencing input: peripheral blood. This sequence was found in a man at least 80 years old with acute or convalescent COVID-19. CDR3 loop: CASRSETANNSPLHF. The CDR3 DNA reads as TGTGCCAGCAGAAGCGAGACAGCCAATAATTCACCCCTCCACTTT.